This T cell receptor (beta chain) was captured by sequencing in a study of cytomegalovirus exposure and HLA in healthy donors. The CDR3 is made up of 12 amino acids. With 0 bases removed from V and 6 bases from J, the gap between germline ends came to 6 bases. Germline values: CDR1 SGHKS, CDR2 YYEKEE (reference sequence). Study-level results: A later analysis reportedly found that, within productive TCRs, an Asian-associated ancestry cluster had fewer N-insertions than the mean observed across the approximately 700 donors. Most CMV-associated TCR beta chains were later found to appear HLA-restricted. It was reported that the classifier diagnosed cytomegalovirus status with high specificity and sensitivity in both the original and validation cohorts.

Turning to this clone: The antigen remains undetermined.

Amplification used 60 Vbeta primers and 13 Jbeta primers. Some clones are missing from TCRdb's copy, which holds only in-frame ones; the method was immunoSEQ multiplex PCR. There are about 150,000 clones in the sample; 65% to 85% occur only once, and approximately 5.6% lies in the top ten. The source is a middle-aged woman in good health and CMV-seropositive. Material for sequencing was PBMCs. The V gene is TRBV5-5, the J gene TRBJ1-1; no clear D. CDR3 DNA sequence: TGTGCCAGCAGCTTGGGAGTCTCTGAAGCTTTCTTT. Translation gives CASSLGVSEAFF. Combining the CDR3 with reference TRBV5-5 and TRBJ1-1 gives the whole variable domain DAGVTQSPTHLIKTRGQQVTLRCSPISGHKSVSWYQQVLGQGPQFIFQYYEKEERGRGNFPDRFSARQFPNYSSELNVNALLLGDSALYLCASSLGVSEAFFGQGTRLTVV.